The 4 T cell receptor beta chains given below trace back to one sample, sequenced in a study of siplizumab effects on memory and regulatory T cells. TCRdb keeps only in-frame clones here, not all; method: immunoSEQ multiplex PCR. The sample includes 100,000 to 120,000 clones, about 92% of them seen just once. The sequencing sample was made of CD4+ T cells sorted from blood. Receptors were obtained from a human donor in good health.

The rearrangement links TRBV11-2 to TRBJ2-7; D not certain. The J call may be faulty, since TRBJ2-1 better matches the DNA end. Per germline, CDR1 SGHAT and CDR2 FQNNGV. CDR3 length: 17 amino acids. The CDR3 DNA follows: TGTGCCAGCAGCTTAGTCTCATGGGATCCGCAAGATATTGAGCAGTTCTTC. This translates into CASSLVSWDPQDIEQFF.

J is TRBJ1-5 and V is TRBV11-2; 8 bases line up with TRBD1. The germline gives CDR1 SGHAT, CDR2 FQNNGV. CDR3 size: 19 residues. Trimming cost V 1 base and J 6 bases; bases outside gene matches: 17. CDR3 sequence (DNA): TGTGCCAGCAGCTTAGGTAGGACAGGGAACTCCGCAGGGAGTCAGCCCCAGCATTTT. Amino acid sequence: CASSLGRTGNSAGSQPQHF.

This clone was observed a single time. J is TRBJ2-5 and V is TRBV21-1; TRBD1, the D gene given by the table, was not confirmed from the DNA. TRBV21-1 is a pseudogene locus. The CDR3 contains 13 residues. The CDR3 DNA reads TGTGCCACCTCCAGACAGGGGAGAGAGACCCAGTACTTC. Amino acid sequence: CATSRQGRETQYF.

The rearrangement links TRBV5-1 to TRBJ1-6; D is unresolved. The CDR3 is 15 residues long. Trimming removed 0 bases at V and 7 bases at J, with 11 bases between. Germline V CDR1 and CDR2: SGHRS, YFSETQ. The CDR3 protein is CASSLADSLNSPLHF. The CDR3 DNA reads as TGCGCCAGCAGCTTGGCGGATTCCCTGAATTCACCCCTCCACTTT. The full variable domain, its missing parts supplied by reference TRBV5-1 and TRBJ1-6, is KAGVTQTPRYLIKTRGQQVTLSCSPISGHRSVSWYQQTPGQGLQFLFEYFSETQRNKGNFPGRFSGRQFSNSRSEMNVSTLELGDSALYLCASSLADSLNSPLHFGNGTRLTVT.